Following are 4 T cell receptor beta chains from one sample sequenced in a study of blood T cell repertoires in COVID-19. Assay used: immunoSEQ multiplex PCR; TCRdb lists only in-frame clones, some missing. The table shows about 220,000 clones, with approximately 83% occurring only once. The sequencing sample was made of PBMCs or T cells enriched from blood (not recorded which). The origin of the receptors is a woman between 40 and 50 years old with acute COVID-19.

This clone was counted only a few times. This rearrangement joins TRBV27 to TRBJ1-4, with D perhaps TRBD1 (6 bases). Trimming removed 5 bases at V and 5 bases at J, with 15 bases between. The V gene's germline CDR1 is MNHEY and CDR2 SMNVEV (reference sequence). This CDR3 region has 15 residues. CDR3 coding DNA: TGTGCCAGCAGTCCCCGACAGGCTCCCAATGAAAAACTGTTTTTT. Its protein is CASSPRQAPNEKLFF.

The chain joins TRBV7-6 to TRBJ2-2; a weak D match, TRBD1 (5 bases). Per germline, CDR1 SGHVS and CDR2 FNYEAQ. CDR3 length: 17 amino acids. V was clipped by 2 bases and J by 0 bases, with 13 bases between them. DNA for the CDR3: TGTGCCAGCAGCTTATCGCCTGGACATTCGAACACCGGGGAGCTGTTTTTT. Amino acids: CASSLSPGHSNTGELFF.

The chain couples TRBV4-2 to TRBJ1-3; D is perhaps TRBD1 (5 bases). Trimming removed 0 bases at V and 0 bases at J, with 12 bases between. CDR3 length equals 17 residues. CDR1 is LGHNA and CDR2 is YNFKEQ in the germline V gene. CDR3 nucleotides: TGTGCCAGCAGCCAAGATGCAGGGTCTCCCTCTGGAAACACCATATATTTT. This encodes CASSQDAGSPSGNTIYF.

The rearrangement joins TRBV28 to TRBJ1-2, with a tentative D call TRBD1 (5 bases). Deletions cut 5 bases from V and 6 bases from J, with 13 bases between. The CDR3 is made up of 13 amino acids. The germline gives CDR1 MDHEN, CDR2 SYDVKM. CDR3 amino acids: CASSQTDFHGYTF. The CDR3 nucleotides are TGTGCCAGCAGTCAGACAGATTTCCATGGCTACACCTTC.